What follows is one T cell receptor beta chain and its context. Which antigen it targets is not known. Sequence at one end of the junction differs from germline and may be a read error. This entry belongs to a study of Graves' ophthalmopathy and Graves' hyperthyroidism listed by TCRdb under 2018. With respect to the entire study: Peripheral blood was collected at initial diagnosis, before any treatment. To tell Graves' ophthalmopathy apart from Graves' hyperthyroidism, and to predict which patients would progress to ophthalmopathy, the study relied on TCR beta repertoire signatures. In total, 135 blood samples were TCR-sequenced: approximately 42 ophthalmopathy, approximately 75 hyperthyroidism and around 17 hyperthyroidism-to-ophthalmopathy patients. To explore V-J signatures distinguishing ophthalmopathy from hyperthyroidism, a discovery set of about a hundred patients (about 44 ophthalmopathy, 57 stable hyperthyroidism) was enrolled. The independent validation cohort included 20 or so hyperthyroidism patients plus 17 patients who later progressed from hyperthyroidism to ophthalmopathy. In roughly 6 hyperthyroidism patients, the T-cell repertoires found in thyroid tissue were compared with those found in blood. Following sampling, methimazole starting at 30 mg daily was administered to hyperthyroidism patients, and high-dose intravenous methylprednisolone was administered to ophthalmopathy patients. The study at large found these results: Most expanded thyroid clonotypes with a frequency above 0.001 also appeared in blood, which suggests that blood repertoires may reflect the immune response in the thyroid. Sample size was not statistically predetermined, and group allocation was not concealed from the investigators. In validation, the model predicted ophthalmopathy progression with about 71% sensitivity and around 72% specificity; roughly 12 predicted patients were CT-confirmed with GO in a median of roughly 6.8 months. Ophthalmopathy was separated from stable hyperthyroidism by the 13-signature model with roughly 87% sensitivity and roughly 83% specificity in cross-validation and with 80%/75% in the test set.

The germline V gene specifies ENHRY as CDR1 and SYGVKD as CDR2. Reading from cysteine to phenylalanine, the CDR3 counts 16 amino acids. Only the CDR3 portion is preserved as DNA: 48 bases, with reading frame beginning at the first base. Patients with ophthalmopathy had moderately to severely active disease, with a Clinical Activity Score of 3 or more, a NOSPECS grade of 4 or more, and a disease duration of less than 3 months. Patients with other autoimmune diseases, uncontrolled infections, pregnancy or lactation were excluded from the study. Diagnosis was based on clinical symptoms, serum thyroxine, TRAb, thyroid ultrasound and orbital computed tomography. PBMCs were isolated from 10 ml of fresh peripheral blood by Ficoll-Paque density gradient centrifugation. Total RNA was extracted using Trizol reagent, and RNA quality was checked on an Agilent 2100 Bioanalyzer. For repertoire sequencing, TCR beta CDR3 regions were amplified from RNA transcripts. HTBI primers and the Qiagen OneStep RT-PCR kit were used in a first-round RT-PCR, which was followed by a second-round multiplex PCR, size selection and purification. Libraries were sequenced paired-end with 100 bp reads on an Illumina HiSeq2000. The source study handled its data this way. Reads were processed with SOAPnuke, discarding reads with adapters, uncalled bases, mean Phred below 15, or no exact constant-primer or identifier match. COPE v1.2.5 was used to merge high-quality paired reads. Each unique nucleotide sequence was defined as a clonotype, and clonotypes were aligned to IMGT TRB V, D and J references with MiTCR v1.1. Only V-J combinations with frequency above 0.0001 were analysed, covering about 99% of repertoires. A TCR clonal expansion and chaos score per V-J combination was defined as the ratio of F50 clonal expansion to chaos observed in the TCRdist matrix. Welch's t-statistics and random forest were used to reduce the features to approximately 13 V-J combinations, which were then used as input to a naive Bayes classifier. Thyroid-blood repertoire similarity was quantified with the Morisita-Horn index. In TCRdb, the public reads were trimmed at Q25 with fastp and aligned with MiXCR, with productive beta chains retained. When rows share a CDR3 protein, they turn into one entry using the most common DNA and genes. TCRdb, not the authors, supplied the V and J calls. In this sample the table shows about 640,000 distinct CDR3 sequences, 35% to 45% of which occur a single time. The ten largest clonotypes hold more than 3% of the sample.

The source of this sequence is an adult man with Graves' ophthalmopathy. The sequence joins TRBV10-3 to TRBJ2-7; the D match is possibly TRBD1 or TRBD2, with 5 bases aligned in each. The sequenced sample consisted of peripheral blood. The CDR3 is CAISESNLNGAGELYF. The nucleotide sequence is given as TGTGCCATCAGTGAGTCGAACTTAAACGGGGCCGGGGAGCTGTACTTC.